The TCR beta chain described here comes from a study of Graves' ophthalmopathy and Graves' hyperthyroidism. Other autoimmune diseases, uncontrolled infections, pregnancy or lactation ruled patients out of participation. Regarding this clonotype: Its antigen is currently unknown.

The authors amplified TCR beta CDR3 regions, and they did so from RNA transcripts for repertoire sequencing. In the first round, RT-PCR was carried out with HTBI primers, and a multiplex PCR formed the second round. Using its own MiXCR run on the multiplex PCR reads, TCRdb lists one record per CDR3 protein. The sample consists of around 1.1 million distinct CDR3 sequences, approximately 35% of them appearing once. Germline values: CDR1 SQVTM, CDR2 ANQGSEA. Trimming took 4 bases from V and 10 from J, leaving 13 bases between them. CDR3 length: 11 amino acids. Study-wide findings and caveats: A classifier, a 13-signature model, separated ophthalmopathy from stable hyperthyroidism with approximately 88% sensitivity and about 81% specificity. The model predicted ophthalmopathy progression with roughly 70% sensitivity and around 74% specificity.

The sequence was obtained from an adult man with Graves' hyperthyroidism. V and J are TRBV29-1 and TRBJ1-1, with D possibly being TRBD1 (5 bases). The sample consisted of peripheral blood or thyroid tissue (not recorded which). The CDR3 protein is CSVGQGLPAFF. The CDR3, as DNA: TGCAGCGTTGGGCAGGGTCTTCCAGCTTTCTTT.